The 29 T cell receptor beta chains below all came from one sample that was sequenced in a study of blood T cell repertoires in COVID-19. This table comes from immunoSEQ multiplex PCR, and its TCRdb copy is limited to in-frame clones, with some not included. The sample includes approximately 230,000 clones, around 90% of them seen just once. The specimen sequenced was PBMCs or T cells enriched from blood (not recorded which). The source of these receptors is a woman in her 30s with acute COVID-19.

This rearrangement joins TRBV5-1 to TRBJ2-3; 7 positions agree with TRBD1. Trimming removed 4 bases from V and 1 base from J; junction bases left unmatched: 9. This CDR3 contains 16 residues. Looked up from germline, CDR1 is SGHRS and CDR2 is YFSETQ. The CDR3 nucleotides read TGCGCCAGCAGCCCTCCCAGACAGGGAGGCACAGATACGCAGTATTTT. The encoded protein is CASSPPRQGGTDTQYF.

This chain uses TRBV6-1 with TRBJ1-4, with D unresolved. Germline lookup yields CDR1 MNHNS and CDR2 SASEGT. The CDR3 is 15 residues long. Trimming removed 1 base at V and 8 bases at J, with 14 bases between. CDR3 bases: TGTGCCAGCAGTGAAGTGAGGAACTCCGGGGAAAAACTGTTTTTT. Its translation: CASSEVRNSGEKLFF.

The rearrangement joins TRBV10-3 to TRBJ1-2; 12 bases are a match to TRBD1. The CDR3 has 16 residues. V lost 6 bases and J lost 4; bases outside the gene matches: 9. Germline V gene sequence: CDR1 ENHRY, CDR2 SYGVKD. CDR3 nucleotides: TGTGCCATCAGCTCCGGGACAGGGGGCGCAAGCTATGGCTACACCTTC. Translated, it gives CAISSGTGGASYGYTF.

The gene calls are TRBV7-9 and TRBJ2-2, with 7 bases matching TRBD1. This CDR3 has 17 amino acids. The ends lost 3 bases at V and 0 bases at J; junction bases unmatched: 7. Per the germline V gene, CDR1 is SEHNR and CDR2 is FQNEAQ (reference sequence). The CDR3 sequence is CASSFPSGTANTGELFF. The DNA for the CDR3 is TGTGCCAGCAGCTTTCCATCCGGGACAGCGAACACCGGGGAGCTGTTTTTT.

Details on this clone: Just one base apart from a much larger clone, this may be a read error. Distinct nucleotide sequences in the sample also encode this CDR3. The rearrangement links TRBV18 to TRBJ1-5, with 8 positions matching TRBD1. Unmatched junction bases numbered 7, after V lost 8 bases and J lost 1 base. Germline V CDR1 and CDR2: KGHSH, LQKENI. The CDR3 runs to 15 residues. The CDR3 reads CASRIGQGSNQPQHF. The CDR3 DNA follows: TGTGCCAGCCGTATCGGACAGGGCAGCAATCAGCCCCAGCATTTT.

This clone was picked up a small number of times. The chain employs TRBV19 and TRBJ1-1; perhaps TRBD1 as D (5 bases). Trimming took 7 bases from V and 1 from J, leaving 19 bases between them. The CDR3 loop spans 16 amino acids. Germline V gene lookup returns CDR1 LNHDA and CDR2 SQIVND (reference sequence). Here the CDR3 DNA reads TGTGCCAGTACTTACGGGCAGGGAAGGGGGAACACTGAAGCTTTCTTT. Its protein product is CASTYGQGRGNTEAFF.

This rearrangement joins TRBV4-2 to TRBJ2-1, with unresolved D. Trimming removed 3 bases from V and 1 base from J, with 4 bases in between. The germline V gene encodes CDR1 LGHNA and CDR2 YNFKEQ. This CDR3 is 13 amino acids long. The CDR3 loop reads CASSHASYNEQFF. The CDR3, as DNA: TGTGCCAGCAGCCACGCGTCCTACAATGAGCAGTTCTTC.

The CDR3 nucleotides read TGTGCCAGTCTAATGTACAATGAGCAGTTCTTC. The encoded protein is CASLMYNEQFF. The V gene is TRBV19, the J gene TRBJ2-1; D is ambiguous. Trimming removed 8 bases at V and 4 bases at J, with 6 bases between. This CDR3 has 11 residues. CDR1 LNHDA and CDR2 SQIVND come from the germline V gene (reference sequence).

The rearrangement uses TRBV5-1 and TRBJ1-1, with D possibly TRBD1 on 5 matching bases. The V gene lost 4 bases and the J gene lost 2 bases, with 12 bases spanning the gap. The CDR3 is 14 residues long. Germline V gene sequence: CDR1 SGHRS, CDR2 YFSETQ. The chain's CDR3 is CASSGGLQNTEAFF. The CDR3, as DNA: TGCGCCAGCAGCGGGGGACTGCAAAACACTGAAGCTTTCTTT. Looking up the rest from reference TRBV5-1 and TRBJ1-1 gives the full variable domain: KAGVTQTPRYLIKTRGQQVTLSCSPISGHRSVSWYQQTPGQGLQFLFEYFSETQRNKGNFPGRFSGRQFSNSRSEMNVSTLELGDSALYLCASSGGLQNTEAFFGQGTRLTVV.

V gene TRBV5-4 combines with J gene TRBJ2-1, with 11 bases that match TRBD1. This CDR3 has 15 residues. The V gene's germline CDR1 is SGHNT and CDR2 YYREEE (reference sequence). Trimming took 1 base from V and 6 from J; bases not matched to a gene: 3. CDR3 DNA sequence: TGTGCCAGCAGCTTGCCGGGACAGGGGGGCAATGAGCAGTTCTTC. Its translation: CASSLPGQGGNEQFF.

The chain couples TRBV7-2 to TRBJ1-2, with a possible D match to TRBD1 (6 bases). Germline values: CDR1 SGHTA, CDR2 FQGNSA. V lost 3 bases to trimming and J lost 2 bases, with 16 bases between them. This CDR3 contains 16 residues. CDR3 nucleotide sequence: TGTGCCAGCAGCTTGCGAGACAGGTGGTCAAACTATGGCTACACCTTC. This encodes CASSLRDRWSNYGYTF.

This clone is a singleton in its sample. V and J are TRBV20-1 and TRBJ2-3, with a weak D call TRBD1 (5 bases). The CDR3 is made up of 13 amino acids. The germline V gene has CDR1 DFQATT and CDR2 SNEGSKA (reference sequence). V lost 3 bases to trimming and J lost 4 bases, with 11 bases between them. The CDR3 DNA reads as TGCAGTGCTAGTAAGGCAGGGCCAGATACGCAGTATTTT. This codes for CSASKAGPDTQYF.

The J gene is TRBJ2-3, the V gene TRBV28; 9 nucleotides align to TRBD1. Trimming at V came to 4 bases and at J to 2 bases, leaving 4 bases not matched to a gene. Germline CDR1 is MDHEN and CDR2 is SYDVKM. This CDR3 spans 15 amino acids. CDR3 coding DNA: TGTGCCAGCAGTTACAGGGGGCCATACACAGATACGCAGTATTTT. Translated: CASSYRGPYTDTQYF.

The chain joins TRBV5-1 to TRBJ2-1; TRBD1 aligns across 10 bases. The CDR3 has 19 amino acids. From germline, CDR1 is SGHRS and CDR2 YFSETQ. The J segment lost 4 bases and the V segment lost 5 bases, leaving 18 bases of the junction unmatched. The CDR3 loop is CASSALFGTGALTYNEQFF. The CDR3 bases are TGCGCCAGCAGTGCGTTGTTCGGGACAGGGGCGTTAACATACAATGAGCAGTTCTTC.

The chain combines TRBV19 with TRBJ1-2, with no clear D. This CDR3 is 15 amino acids long. Trimming removed 3 bases at V and 2 bases at J, with 13 bases between. In germline, CDR1 is LNHDA, CDR2 SQIVND (reference sequence). The CDR3, as DNA: TGTGCCAGTAGTATCCCCCGACTGACGAACTATGGCTACACCTTC. It specifies CASSIPRLTNYGYTF.

V and J are TRBV2 and TRBJ2-7; the D gene is possibly TRBD1 (6 bases). The germline V gene has CDR1 SNHLY and CDR2 FYNNEI. The CDR3 has 14 amino acids. The V and J ends lost 6 bases and 2 bases respectively, with 14 bases between them. The DNA of the CDR3 is TGTGCCAGCAGGCCAAGACAGGCCCCCTACGAGCAGTACTTC. It encodes CASRPRQAPYEQYF.

This chain connects TRBV28 to TRBJ1-5; no clear D. CDR1 and CDR2 (germline): MDHEN, SYDVKM. V gave up 5 bases and J gave up 5 bases, with 10 bases separating them. The CDR3 runs to 13 residues. CDR3: CASSRDGDQPQHF. In DNA, the CDR3 is TGTGCCAGCAGTAGAGACGGGGATCAGCCCCAGCATTTT.

This sequence joins TRBV7-6 and TRBJ2-1; D is perhaps TRBD1 (5 bases). Trimming removed 0 bases at V and 8 bases at J, with 17 bases between. Germline V gene data show CDR1 as SGHVS and CDR2 as FNYEAQ. The CDR3 extends over 16 amino acids. This chain's CDR3 is CASSLATVQGMDEQFF. DNA for the CDR3: TGTGCCAGCAGCTTAGCGACAGTACAAGGGATGGATGAGCAGTTCTTC.

This chain links TRBV5-1 with TRBJ2-2, with 7 nucleotides matching TRBD2. The V segment lost 4 bases and the J segment 2 bases; nucleotides outside the gene matches: 8. The CDR3 spans 16 residues. CDR1 is SGHRS and CDR2 is YFSETQ in the germline V gene. CDR3 protein: CASSPRDYPNTGELFF. The CDR3 DNA reads as TGCGCCAGCAGCCCGAGGGACTATCCTAACACCGGGGAGCTGTTTTTT. The full variable domain, completed using reference TRBV5-1 and TRBJ2-2, is KAGVTQTPRYLIKTRGQQVTLSCSPISGHRSVSWYQQTPGQGLQFLFEYFSETQRNKGNFPGRFSGRQFSNSRSEMNVSTLELGDSALYLCASSPRDYPNTGELFFGEGSRLTVL.

Written as DNA, the CDR3 is TGTGCCAGCAGCTTAGGCGGATATCGGTTTTTT. Translated, it gives CASSLGGYRFF. The rearrangement uses TRBV7-9 and TRBJ1-4; no firm D call. The germline V gene has CDR1 SEHNR and CDR2 FQNEAQ (reference sequence). Trimming removed 1 base from V and 16 bases from J, with 10 bases in between. There are 11 residues in the CDR3.

This sequence joins TRBV7-2 and TRBJ1-4; maybe TRBD1 (6 bases). Germline V gene sequence: CDR1 SGHTA, CDR2 FQGNSA. The CDR3 consists of 15 residues. Trimming stripped 1 base from V and 8 bases from J, with 14 bases between. The CDR3 DNA follows: TGTGCCAGCAGCTTAGGGGCCAGGGGAGGGGAAAAACTGTTTTTT. Its protein product is CASSLGARGGEKLFF.

The V call is TRBV28, the J call TRBJ2-2, with D possibly being TRBD1 (5 bases). Germline V gene sequence: CDR1 MDHEN, CDR2 SYDVKM. The V end lost 7 bases, the J end lost 2 bases, and 8 bases lay between the germline ends. The CDR3 length is 13 residues. The DNA of the CDR3 is TGTGCCAGCAAAAGGGGAAACACCGGGGAGCTGTTTTTT. Its protein product is CASKRGNTGELFF.

This chain joins TRBV5-5 and TRBJ2-5; D possibly corresponds to TRBD2 (5 bases). V gave up 3 bases and J gave up 2 bases, with 11 bases separating them. The CDR3 runs 14 residues. Germline V lookup: CDR1 SGHKS, CDR2 YYEKEE (reference sequence). The CDR3 nucleotides are TGTGCCAGCAGCTCACCGGGGTTACAAGAGACCCAGTACTTC. Translation gives CASSSPGLQETQYF. The full variable domain, its missing parts supplied by reference TRBV5-5 and TRBJ2-5, is DAGVTQSPTHLIKTRGQQVTLRCSPISGHKSVSWYQQVLGQGPQFIFQYYEKEERGRGNFPDRFSARQFPNYSSELNVNALLLGDSALYLCASSSPGLQETQYFGPGTRLLVL.

The rearrangement links TRBV6-5 to TRBJ1-4, with D unresolved. This CDR3 has 14 amino acids. CDR1 is MNHEY, CDR2 SVGAGI, per germline. Trimming stripped 5 bases from V and 10 bases from J, with 17 bases between. CDR3 amino acids: CASSPEAIVGKLFF. The DNA of the CDR3 is TGTGCCAGCAGTCCGGAGGCTATAGTGGGAAAACTGTTTTTT.

This clone was observed a handful of times. The same CDR3 is also encoded by other DNA sequences in this sample. V usage is TRBV18 and J usage is TRBJ1-4; TRBD1 aligns across 9 bases. V trimming: 3 bases; J trimming: 5 bases; junction bases outside the gene matches: 4. The CDR3 length is 15 residues. Germline V CDR1 and CDR2: KGHSH, LQKENI. CDR3 residues: CASSPTGTGNEKLFF. The CDR3 nucleotides are TGTGCCAGCTCACCTACCGGGACAGGGAATGAAAAACTGTTTTTT.

The chain carries TRBV2 and TRBJ2-1, with 13 positions matching TRBD2. The J segment lost 4 bases and the V segment lost 7 bases, leaving 4 bases of the junction unmatched. Germline CDR1 reads SNHLY; CDR2 reads FYNNEI. There are 15 residues in the CDR3. CDR3 bases: TGTGCCAGCAAGGGGACTAGCGGGACGTACAATGAGCAGTTCTTC. Its protein is CASKGTSGTYNEQFF.

V and J are TRBV5-5 and TRBJ1-2; TRBD1 agrees at 9 bases. The V gene end was trimmed by 3 bases and the J gene end by 6 bases; junction bases not matched to a gene: 3. CDR1 and CDR2 from the germline V gene are SGHKS and YYEKEE (reference sequence). This CDR3 spans 13 amino acids. In DNA form, the CDR3 reads TGTGCCAGCAGCTCGGGACAGGGCGATGGCTACACCTTC. Its protein is CASSSGQGDGYTF.

The rearrangement joins TRBV6-4 to TRBJ2-3, with 12 bases aligning to TRBD2. V lost 6 bases to trimming and J lost 5 bases; unmatched junction nucleotides: 6. The CDR3 is made up of 15 amino acids. Germline loops: CDR1 MRHNA, CDR2 SNTAGT. Here the CDR3 DNA reads TGTGCCAGCAGCCTACTAGCGGGAGGCGGAGATACGCAGTATTTT. Encoded protein: CASSLLAGGGDTQYF.

The rearrangement joins TRBV2 to TRBJ1-1; 7 bases agree with TRBD1. The CDR3 consists of 12 residues. J gave up 11 bases and V 4 bases, and 7 bases lay outside the gene matches. Looked up from germline, CDR1 is SNHLY and CDR2 is FYNNEI. CDR3 sequence (DNA): TGTGCCAGCAGTGCCGACAGGGAAGGCGCTTTCTTT. Its protein product is CASSADREGAFF.